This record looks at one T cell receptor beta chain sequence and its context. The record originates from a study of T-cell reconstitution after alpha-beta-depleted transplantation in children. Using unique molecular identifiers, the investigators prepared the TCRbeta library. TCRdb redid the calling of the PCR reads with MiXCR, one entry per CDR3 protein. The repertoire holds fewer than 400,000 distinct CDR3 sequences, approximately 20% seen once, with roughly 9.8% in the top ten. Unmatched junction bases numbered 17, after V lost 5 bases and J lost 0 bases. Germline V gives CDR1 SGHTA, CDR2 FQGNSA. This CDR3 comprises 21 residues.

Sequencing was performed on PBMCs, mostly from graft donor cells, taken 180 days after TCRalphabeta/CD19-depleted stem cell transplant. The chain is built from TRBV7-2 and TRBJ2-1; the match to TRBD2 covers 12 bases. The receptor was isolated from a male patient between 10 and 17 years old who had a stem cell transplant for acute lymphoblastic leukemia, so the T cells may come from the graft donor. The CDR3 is CASSTGRGRLAGGHSYNEQFF. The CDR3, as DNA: TGTGCCAGCAGCACCGGCCGGGGAAGGCTAGCGGGAGGGCACTCCTACAATGAGCAGTTCTTC.